This T cell receptor (beta chain) was found in a study of blood T cell repertoires in COVID-19. About the study: Specimens from acute and convalescent COVID-19 originated in the United States, Italy and Spain. T cells, B-cell-depleted T cells, or PBMCs supplied cDNA or gDNA.

Participants reported their clinical history, and cohort assignment relied on those reports. Those designated as exposed participants met a COVID-19 case within 2 weeks before study entry. Clones were read by immunoSEQ multiplex PCR, and TCRdb kept only the in-frame ones, dropping some. This sample has roughly 400,000 clones; 91% occur once, and the top ten carry roughly 0.86%. This CDR3 contains 14 residues. Germline V gene sequence: CDR1 LNHDA, CDR2 SQIVND (reference sequence). Trimming stripped 6 bases from V and 2 bases from J, with 11 bases between. The chain combines TRBV19 with TRBJ1-5; maybe TRBD1 (5 bases). This receptor was taken from a woman in her 40s who had been exposed to COVID-19. Sequencing used PBMCs or T cells enriched from blood (not recorded which). The CDR3: CASRGPQGNQPQHF. CDR3 sequence (DNA): TGTGCCAGTAGGGGGCCTCAGGGCAATCAGCCCCAGCATTTT.